Presented here are 25 T cell receptor beta chains from one specimen sequenced in a study of blood T cell repertoires in COVID-19. Profiling relied on immunoSEQ multiplex PCR, and the TCRdb table lists in-frame clones only, not all of them. The repertoire holds almost 45,000 clones, with about 70% as singletons. Sequences were obtained from peripheral blood. The receptors come from a man at least 80 years old with acute or convalescent COVID-19.

V is TRBV29-1 and J is TRBJ1-1; weak D call: TRBD1 (6 bases). The CDR3 totals 11 residues. Per the germline V gene, CDR1 is SQVTM and CDR2 is ANQGSEA. Trimming removed 6 bases at V and 6 bases at J, with 11 bases between. CDR3 in DNA: TGCAGCGTGGGCAGGGGTCCTGAAGCTTTCTTT. Translation: CSVGRGPEAFF.

This rearrangement joins TRBV18 to TRBJ1-2; 10 positions match TRBD1. The ends lost 3 bases at V and 7 bases at J; junction bases unmatched: 8. Germline loops: CDR1 KGHSH, CDR2 LQKENI. The CDR3 has 15 amino acids. CDR3: CASSPGTGVDSGYTF. In nucleotides, the CDR3 is TGTGCCAGCTCACCGGGGACAGGGGTGGATAGTGGCTACACCTTC.

This chain joins TRBV10-3 and TRBJ2-5; 11 nucleotides agree with TRBD2. Germline V gene data show CDR1 as ENHRY and CDR2 as SYGVKD. V lost 7 bases and J lost 3; bases outside the gene matches: 10. CDR3 length equals 16 residues. The CDR3 sequence: CAIKSSGRAGKETQYF. The CDR3, as DNA: TGTGCCATCAAAAGTAGCGGGAGGGCCGGAAAAGAGACCCAGTACTTC.

The gene calls are TRBV28 and TRBJ2-7; TRBD1 is a possible D gene (6 bases). CDR1 and CDR2 (germline): MDHEN, SYDVKM. Trimming removed 5 bases at V and 4 bases at J, with 15 bases between. This CDR3 is 14 amino acids long. CDR3 DNA sequence: TGTGCCAGCAGTGGCCGGACAGTTCTGTACGAGCAGTACTTC. Amino acid sequence: CASSGRTVLYEQYF.

The chain has TRBV18 and TRBJ1-1; tentatively, D is TRBD1 (6 bases). The germline gives CDR1 KGHSH, CDR2 LQKENI. Trimming left V 5 bases short and J 1 base short, with 8 bases between. The CDR3 spans 13 residues. The CDR3 DNA reads TGTGCCAGCTCATCGGACAGGAACACTGAAGCTTTCTTT. Protein sequence: CASSSDRNTEAFF.

DNA of the CDR3: TGTGCCAGCAGTTTTAACAGGGTAGGGGGCTACACCTTC. It codes for CASSFNRVGGYTF. The V gene is TRBV28, the J gene TRBJ1-2; D might be TRBD1 (6 bases). Trimming removed 3 bases from V and 8 bases from J, with 13 bases in between. The CDR3 has 13 residues. Germline V gene data show CDR1 as MDHEN and CDR2 as SYDVKM.

For this clone: One end of the junction fails to match germline, which may point to a read error. V and J are TRBV6-1 and TRBJ2-7; 14 bases are a match to TRBD2. The germline CDR1 and CDR2 sequences are MNHNS and SASEGT. The CDR3 length is 14 residues. The CDR3 here is CASSEGPPGLAGEF. CDR3 DNA: TGTGCCAGCAGTGAAGGCCCTCCGGGACTAGCGGGAGAATTC.

This clone was seen a handful of times. This rearrangement joins TRBV2 to TRBJ1-6; D not certain. Germline CDR1 and CDR2: SNHLY and FYNNEI. V lost 8 bases, J lost 8 bases, and 19 bases lay in between. The CDR3 sequence is 15 residues long. The CDR3 sequence: CASRRAFSGDSPLHF. As DNA, the CDR3 is TGTGCCAGCCGTCGTGCGTTTTCAGGTGATTCACCCCTCCACTTT.

This clone has just a few counts. This chain connects TRBV20-1 to TRBJ2-4, with 7 positions matching TRBD1. The CDR3 is 15 residues long. Trimming removed 3 bases from V and 0 bases from J; junction bases left unmatched: 5. Germline CDR1 and CDR2: DFQATT and SNEGSKA (reference sequence). The CDR3 loop reads CSASRSGGAKNIQYF. For the CDR3, the DNA is TGCAGTGCTAGTAGGTCAGGGGGAGCCAAAAACATTCAGTACTTC.

The V call is TRBV9, the J call TRBJ1-6, with unresolved D. This CDR3 spans 14 amino acids. The germline CDR1 and CDR2 sequences are SGDLS and YYNGEE. The germline V and J ends were trimmed by 0 bases and 6 bases, with 7 bases remaining between them. The CDR3 is CASSVESANSPLHF. Here the CDR3 DNA reads TGTGCCAGCAGCGTAGAGAGCGCTAATTCACCCCTCCACTTT.

The chain carries TRBV7-9 and TRBJ1-4; D remains unclear. V was clipped by 4 bases and J by 7 bases, with 10 bases between them. Germline CDR1 reads SEHNR; CDR2 reads FQNEAQ (reference sequence). The CDR3 extends over 13 amino acids. CDR3 region: CASSSSAFEKLFF. CDR3 nucleotide sequence: TGTGCCAGCAGCTCGAGTGCATTTGAAAAACTGTTTTTT.

The chain carries TRBV9 and TRBJ1-6, with D possibly being TRBD1 (5 bases). CDR3 length: 15 amino acids. From germline, CDR1 is SGDLS and CDR2 YYNGEE. Trimming removed 4 bases from V and 7 bases from J, with 15 bases in between. CDR3 bases: TGTGCCAGCAGCCCCGATCGGGGGGGAAATTCACCCCTCCACTTT. This codes for CASSPDRGGNSPLHF.

The chain couples TRBV28 to TRBJ2-3, with no clear D. The germline V gene encodes CDR1 MDHEN and CDR2 SYDVKM. Trimming left V 4 bases short and J 2 bases short, with 7 bases between. The CDR3 consists of 13 residues. CDR3 region: CASSSGVTDTQYF. As DNA, the CDR3 is TGTGCCAGCAGTTCCGGTGTCACAGATACGCAGTATTTT. Complete variable domain (other parts from reference TRBV28 and TRBJ2-3): DVKVTQSSRYLVKRTGEKVFLECVQDMDHENMFWYRQDPGLGLRLIYFSYDVKMKEKGDIPEGYSVSREKKERFSLILESASTNQTSMYLCASSSGVTDTQYFGPGTRLTVL.

V usage is TRBV10-2 and J usage is TRBJ2-3; TRBD2 matches 10 bases. The CDR3 loop spans 16 amino acids. The germline CDR1 and CDR2 sequences are WSHSY and SAAADI. After removal of 4 bases from V and 3 bases from J, the junction contained 7 bases not matched to a gene. The DNA for the CDR3 is TGCGCCAGCAGTGGAACTAGCGGGATACAAACAGATACGCAGTATTTT. Its translation is CASSGTSGIQTDTQYF.

This chain connects TRBV28 to TRBJ2-3; 8 positions match TRBD2. Germline loops: CDR1 MDHEN, CDR2 SYDVKM. The J segment lost 2 bases and the V segment lost 2 bases, leaving 9 bases of the junction unmatched. The CDR3 runs 17 residues. In DNA, the CDR3 is TGTGCCAGCAGTTTAGACGGGGGTAGCGGGACCACAGATACGCAGTATTTT. Encoded protein: CASSLDGGSGTTDTQYF. Filled out from reference TRBV28 and TRBJ2-3, the complete variable domain reads DVKVTQSSRYLVKRTGEKVFLECVQDMDHENMFWYRQDPGLGLRLIYFSYDVKMKEKGDIPEGYSVSREKKERFSLILESASTNQTSMYLCASSLDGGSGTTDTQYFGPGTRLTVL.

This clone was found a few times. CDR3 sequence reads: CASRGSGRERDTQYF. The CDR3 DNA reads TGTGCCAGTAGAGGTAGCGGGAGGGAACGAGATACGCAGTATTTT. The chain employs TRBV19 and TRBJ2-3; 11 positions agree with TRBD2. Germline loops: CDR1 LNHDA, CDR2 SQIVND (reference sequence). The CDR3 has 15 amino acids. Trimming took 6 bases from V and 5 from J; bases not matched to a gene: 7.

This clone occurred a few times. This chain connects TRBV18 to TRBJ2-1; tentatively, D is TRBD2 (6 bases). The germline V and J ends were trimmed by 3 bases and 4 bases, with 13 bases remaining between them. This CDR3 region has 15 residues. CDR1 is KGHSH, CDR2 LQKENI, per germline. This chain's CDR3 is CASSPPGVGYNEQFF. CDR3 nucleotide sequence: TGTGCCAGCTCACCGCCGGGGGTGGGGTACAATGAGCAGTTCTTC.

This clone was picked up a small number of times. This rearrangement joins TRBV7-2 to TRBJ1-5; D is perhaps TRBD1 (5 bases). CDR3 size: 16 residues. Trimming took off 5 bases at V and 5 bases at J, with 19 bases between the two ends. Germline CDR1 SGHTA, CDR2 FQGNSA. The CDR3 nucleotides read TGTGCCAGCAGCCCCGAGGCGGGGGTGGCCTATCAGCCCCAGCATTTT. It is translated as CASSPEAGVAYQPQHF.

V usage is TRBV15 and J usage is TRBJ2-3; tentative D call: TRBD2 (5 bases). Deletions cut 5 bases from V and 2 bases from J, with 17 bases between. The V gene's germline CDR1 is LNHNV and CDR2 YYDKDF (reference sequence). This CDR3 is built from 16 residues. Here the CDR3 DNA reads TGTGCCACCAGCCACCGGGTTTTAGCGTCCACAGATACGCAGTATTTT. Translated, it gives CATSHRVLASTDTQYF.

DNA of the CDR3: TGTGCCAGCAGCCGAGGGGGGCCTACCTACGAGCAGTACTTC. This gives the protein CASSRGGPTYEQYF. The rearrangement uses TRBV7-8 and TRBJ2-7; D tentatively fits TRBD1 or TRBD2 (6 bases each). The CDR3 consists of 14 residues. Trimming stripped 5 bases from V and 2 bases from J, with 13 bases between. The V gene's germline CDR1 is SGHVS and CDR2 FQNEAQ.

The rearrangement joins TRBV18 to TRBJ1-3, with unresolved D. Germline CDR1 is KGHSH and CDR2 is LQKENI. This CDR3 contains 15 residues. The germline V and J ends were trimmed by 3 bases and 1 base, with 10 bases remaining between them. This chain's CDR3 is CASSPTPLSGNTIYF. The CDR3 DNA is TGTGCCAGCTCACCTACCCCCCTATCTGGAAACACCATATATTTT.

CDR3 amino acids: CASSIARGTSGIFEQFF. The CDR3 nucleotides are TGTGCCAGTAGTATAGCCAGAGGGACTAGCGGGATTTTTGAGCAGTTCTTC. This chain joins TRBV19 and TRBJ2-1; TRBD2 agrees at 13 bases. The CDR3 is made up of 17 amino acids. Germline lookup yields CDR1 LNHDA and CDR2 SQIVND (reference sequence). V was pared by 1 base and J by 9 bases, with 9 bases of the junction left unmatched.

The chain recombines TRBV6-5 with TRBJ2-1, with 12 bases that match TRBD2. The CDR3 runs 16 residues. CDR1 and CDR2 (germline): MNHEY, SVGAGI. V trimming: 4 bases; J trimming: 8 bases; junction bases outside the gene matches: 9. This CDR3 reads CASSSRSSGRAHEQFF. CDR3 nucleotide sequence: TGTGCCAGCAGTTCCCGCTCTAGCGGGAGGGCCCATGAGCAGTTCTTC.

The table lists this clone with a few counts. The chain has TRBV19 and TRBJ2-4, with D unclear. The V and J ends lost 0 bases and 0 bases respectively, with 18 bases between them. CDR1 and CDR2 from the germline V gene are LNHDA and SQIVND (reference sequence). The CDR3 spans 19 residues. The CDR3 DNA reads TGTGCCAGTAGTATAGATCTATGGGCACCCTTTAGAGCCAAAAACATTCAGTACTTC. It is translated as CASSIDLWAPFRAKNIQYF.

This sequence joins TRBV10-3 and TRBJ1-2, with 8 nucleotides matching TRBD1. This CDR3 comprises 14 residues. V dropped 5 bases and J dropped 3; count of bases not matched to a gene: 5. Looked up from germline, CDR1 is ENHRY and CDR2 is SYGVKD. CDR3 coding DNA: TGTGCCATCAGTCAGGGGGCGCTGGACTATGGCTACACCTTC. Protein product: CAISQGALDYGYTF.